The present entry profiles one T cell receptor (beta chain) with its context. Relative to its sample, this clone is medium-sized (0.01 to 0.1%). The specificity of this receptor is unknown. Base qualities are missing; no much larger clone stands one base away. The receptor library was made with the immunoSEQ multiplex PCR assay. For the multiplex PCR, a mixture combining 60 forward primers for TCR Vbeta segments and 13 reverse primers for TCR Jbeta segments was used. Amplification of the CDR3 region of rearranged TCR beta genes was performed with a multiplex PCR assay on genomic DNA. On the Illumina HiSeq System, the amplified TCR beta libraries were sequenced as 87-base-pair reads. The published analysis was carried out like this. Across the 670 or so repertoires, a later analysis counted 60 million to 90 million unique TCR beta chains, 8.5 million to 12 million of which were shared by at least two donors. A nearest-neighbor algorithm error-corrected the raw reads and collapsed the reads into unique sequences, merging closely related sequences to remove PCR and sequencing errors. To assign V, D and J gene segments, CDR3 sequences were aligned to IMGT reference sequences. Each retained sequence needed at least a six-nucleotide match to both a V gene segment and a J gene segment. Rearrangements were called productive when the CDR3 lacked stop codons and stayed in frame with V and J; all others were non-productive. CDR3 was defined according to IMGT convention as the region running from the second conserved V-encoded cysteine to the conserved J-encoded phenylalanine. The earlier analysis of about 640 of the donors excluded any sequence lacking an unambiguous match to a single V gene segment. In an earlier analysis of around 600 of the donors, V segments were called functional above 56.7% productive rearrangements and were called segregating when the between-donor standard deviation exceeded 5%. A statistical classification framework was built for diagnosing cytomegalovirus status from the catalog of TCR beta chain sequences. A later analysis assigned V and J genes by comparing TCR nucleotide sequences with IMGT/GENE-DB human TR gene sequences. In a later analysis, CDR3 sequences and most-parsimonious VDJ recombination scenarios were assigned using the TCRdist pipeline. In a later analysis, every TCR beta chain was defined by the combination of its CDR3 amino acid sequence and its V-gene family, and reads without a unique V-gene family were dropped. As a way to deal with suspected cross-contamination and a sequencing artifact, a later analysis dropped under 600 nucleotide sequences that were highly shared and had low generation probability. For each public chain, a later analysis derived a clonal expansion index from normalized ranks of inferred template counts within each repertoire. In a later analysis, generation probabilities were computed with a VDJ recombination model fitted to out-of-frame rearrangements, and the resulting probabilities were checked against IGoR. A later analysis scored TCR-TCR, TCR-HLA and TCR-CMV co-occurrence with hypergeometric tests, applying a repertoire-size bias correction to TCR pairs. To estimate false discovery rates, a later analysis permuted the HLA or CMV assignments 20 times. In a later analysis, co-occurring TCRs were grouped using DBSCAN, and TCRdist sequence similarity was added for clustering within HLA-allele-positive subsets. Repertoires with fewer than 30,000 or more than 120,000 public chains were left out of co-occurrence clustering, as were about 5 repertoires with anomalous nucleotide sharing. Here the immuneACCESS table is served through TCRdb, limited to in-frame sequences with V and J called. Missing clones are a known gap in these copies; in checked studies unresolved V genes cover under half, and the rest lacks a known reason. The V and J calls and clone size were taken over from that table, and D and trimming were inferred from the DNA. In all, the sample holds 120,000 or so clones, and roughly 82% of those were seen once. Of the sample, around 11% falls within the top ten clones.

This sample stems from a study of cytomegalovirus exposure and HLA in healthy donors (dated by TCRdb to about 2017). Concerning the study at large: An earlier analysis of 550 to 700 of the donors reported 250 to 300 Gb of sequence data and around 120 million unique TCR beta sequences from about 179 million T cells. An early release that covered fewer than 800 HLA-typed donors contained about 300 gigabases of sequencing data and around 80 million unique TCR sequences. Of the 350 to 450 genotyped donors, approximately 81% were placed in the genetic ancestry cluster associated with self-reported Caucasian donors. A later analysis re-analyzed previously published TCR beta repertoires from 666 donors and added high-resolution HLA genotyping to study TCR occurrence patterns. All discovery cohort repertoires had been generated using a single sequencing platform. The study aimed to test whether signatures of past pathogen exposure could be identified by cataloging public T cell receptors. In an earlier analysis of a few hundred of the donors, high-throughput TCR beta sequencing was used to judge whether each TCR beta V gene segment behaved as functional or pseudogenic. HLA typing covered class I and class II loci at four-digit resolution. To predict cytomegalovirus infection status, the study brought together high-throughput TCR immunosequencing, statistical association of individual TCRs with disease status, and machine learning. Several DR-DQ haplotypes were handled as single units for association and clustering because linkage in the cohort was strong. A later genetic analysis took genome-wide SNP genotypes for about 65% of the 666 donors and used that subset as a discovery cohort. The study used immunosequencing to profile the T cell repertoires of about 670 subjects and linked those repertoires to cytomegalovirus serostatus. The number of typed donors differed by locus: roughly 620-640 for A, B, C, DRB1 and DQB1; 522 for DQA1; 606 for DPA1; and roughly 470 for DPB1. Across about 370 genotyped donors of the cohort, an average of about 250,000 unique TCR beta nucleotide sequences per donor were sequenced, and roughly 18% of those sequences were non-productive. Donor age, sex, ethnicity and CMV serostatus were compiled alongside the repertoire data. Besides the first cohort of about 730 subjects, a separate validation cohort made up of 120 or so different subjects was used. Rather than using new phenotypic data, the later analysis identified candidate immune exposures from TCR beta sequences and from how often those sequences occurred across donors. What the authors observed across the whole study: Sequencing depth was assumed to be roughly uniform across donors in the presence/absence analyses, though that assumption may not hold. The only immune exposure information available for the cohort was CMV serostatus. A later analysis found that HLA-associated TCR beta chains were more clonally expanded and had lower generation probabilities than equally common non-associated chains. Linkage disequilibrium might explain the correlated functional status among segregating V segments, but an unknown experimental factor could not be excluded. Cytomegalovirus status was reported to be diagnosed by the classifier with high specificity and sensitivity in both the original and validation cohorts. The study gave a list of 150 to 200 TCR beta chains associated with cytomegalovirus. The sequencing pipeline was judged likely to have produced a cluster of highly shared sequence variants as a technical artifact. Most TCR sequences were observed very rarely across donors, whereas some public TCRs were present in many individuals. A later genetic analysis reported fewer N-insertions in productive TCRs among donors in an Asian-associated ancestry cluster than the approximately 670-donor mean. In an earlier analysis of approximately 600 of the donors, most TCR beta V segments were observed in productive rearrangements about 87% or about 30% of the time, broadly matching IMGT annotations. Strong co-occurrence of HLA alleles, especially DR and DQ, made assigning TCR associations to individual alleles difficult. The authors suggested that the approach could potentially be extended to other disease states and immunological phenotypes. According to a later analysis, most CMV-associated TCR beta chains appeared to be HLA-restricted, and the HLA associations seemed to be driven largely by CMV exposure. Some 16 rarely observed V segments, including chromosome 9 orphons, were excluded from the earlier analysis of a few hundred of the donors because counts were too low. The 87-base-pair reads could not distinguish some IMGT-functional V segments, including TRBV6-2 and TRBV6-3, so those segments were excluded. In a later analysis, 15,000 to 20,000 TCR beta sequences were associated with specific HLA alleles at a false discovery rate of 0.05. A few of the identified cytomegalovirus-associated TCR beta chains were confirmed in vitro to be specific for cytomegalovirus antigens. A later analysis reported that several top co-occurrence clusters appeared linked to parvovirus B19, influenza, CMV and Epstein-Barr virus. A later genetic analysis associated a missense DCLRE1C variant with V-gene and J-gene trimming of TCR beta chains, and an independent cohort replicated the association. HLA typing was unavailable for some donors at each locus, so association tests used only the typed subset. According to a later analysis, TCR association rates differed among HLA loci, with DRB1 alleles showing the most associated TCRs and HLA-C alleles showing the fewest. A further reported finding was that TCR beta sequences accurately predicted the HLA-A and HLA-B alleles for most subjects in the first cohort. Only TCR beta chains were sequenced in this cohort, and the absence of alpha or paired-chain data limited detectable features.

The cysteine opens and the phenylalanine closes a CDR3 of 16 amino acids. Only the CDR3 part of the read is kept: 48 bases, read in frame from the first base. V drops 2 bases and J drops 3 bases, leaving 14 bases in between. In the germline V gene, CDR1 corresponds to SGHVS and CDR2 to FQNEAQ. The cohort was made up of hundreds of healthy bone marrow donors. Cohort members were all nominally healthy when sampled, although unrecorded immune exposures were likely present. The donor was CMV seropositive and belonged to the group of a few hundred seropositive cohort members. A peripheral blood sample was provided by each donor, and peripheral blood mononuclear cells were used for TCR beta sequencing. The Qiagen DNeasy Blood Extraction Kit was used to extract genomic DNA from the blood cell samples.

The sequenced sample was PBMCs. The sequence joins TRBV7-8 to TRBJ1-5, with no confident D gene call. The clonotype was recovered from a male donor in good health and CMV-seropositive. DNA sequence: TGTGCCAGCAGCTTAACTCCCGGACTTCTCAATCAGCCCCAGCATTTT. Its protein product is CASSLTPGLLNQPQHF.